These 9 T cell receptor beta chains were sequenced from one sample in a study of blood T cell repertoires in COVID-19. Produced via immunoSEQ multiplex PCR; TCRdb's table is partial and in-frame only. There are about 240,000 clones in the sample; approximately 80% occur only once, and roughly 3.2% lies in the top ten. Sequencing used peripheral blood. These receptors originate from a woman aged 18 to 35 with acute or convalescent COVID-19.

The gene calls are TRBV7-2 and TRBJ1-1; TRBD1 agrees at 10 bases. The germline V gene has CDR1 SGHTA and CDR2 FQGNSA. The ends lost 6 bases at V and 4 bases at J; junction bases unmatched: 8. This CDR3 comprises 15 residues. The CDR3 region is CASRKDRGFTTEAFF. CDR3 DNA sequence: TGTGCCAGCAGAAAGGACAGGGGGTTCACCACTGAAGCTTTCTTT.

This chain uses TRBV7-2 with TRBJ1-1; unclear D gene. V lost 1 base, J lost 1 base, and 10 bases lay in between. The CDR3 is made up of 15 amino acids. CDR1 and CDR2 from the germline V gene are SGHTA and FQGNSA. Here the CDR3 DNA reads TGTGCCAGCAGCTTAGTTCACAGCTCGAACACTGAAGCTTTCTTT. It codes for CASSLVHSSNTEAFF.

The chain recombines TRBV5-1 with TRBJ1-2; D may be TRBD1 (6 bases). In germline, CDR1 is SGHRS, CDR2 YFSETQ. This CDR3 is 14 amino acids long. Trimming cost V 2 bases and J 6 bases, with 14 bases left between them. CDR3 in DNA: TGCGCCAGCAGCTTTGGCGGGGGGCAAGATGGCTACACCTTC. Its protein is CASSFGGGQDGYTF.

This sequence joins TRBV19 and TRBJ1-2; 9 nucleotides line up with TRBD1. The V gene's germline CDR1 is LNHDA and CDR2 SQIVND (reference sequence). After removal of 4 bases from V and 2 bases from J, the junction contained 5 bases not matched to a gene. The CDR3 extends over 15 amino acids. In DNA, the CDR3 is TGTGCCAGTAGTACATCAGGACAGGGGAACTATGGCTACACCTTC. This codes for CASSTSGQGNYGYTF.

The chain combines TRBV19 with TRBJ1-2, with a weak D call TRBD1 (6 bases). The CDR3 has 16 residues. CDR1 and CDR2 from the germline V gene are LNHDA and SQIVND (reference sequence). Trimming cost V 0 bases and J 2 bases, with 13 bases left between them. The CDR3 protein is CASSIDPQGQNYGYTF. CDR3 DNA: TGTGCCAGTAGTATAGATCCTCAAGGACAGAACTATGGCTACACCTTC.

The chain carries TRBV24-1 and TRBJ1-3; D unresolved. CDR3 length: 16 residues. Germline V gene sequence: CDR1 KGHDR, CDR2 SFDVKD. V was clipped by 7 bases and J by 4 bases, with 19 bases between them. CDR3 in amino acids: CATRYLQGLRGNTIYF. The CDR3 nucleotides read TGTGCCACCAGATACCTGCAAGGTCTGAGGGGAAACACCATATATTTT.

V usage is TRBV7-3 and J usage is TRBJ2-3; 8 positions match TRBD2. With 4 bases clipped from V and 1 base from J, the junction kept 4 bases outside the gene matches. CDR3 length equals 15 residues. Germline V gene data show CDR1 as SGHTA and CDR2 as FQGTGA. CDR3: CASSSSLAGTDTQYF. The CDR3 DNA sequence: TGTGCCAGCAGCTCGTCACTAGCGGGCACAGATACGCAGTATTTT. Supplemented by reference TRBV7-3 and TRBJ2-3, the full variable domain reads GAGVSQTPSNKVTEKGKYVELRCDPISGHTALYWYRQSLGQGPEFLIYFQGTGAADDSGLPNDRFFAVRPEGSVSTLKIQRTERGDSAVYLCASSSSLAGTDTQYFGPGTRLTVL.

The chain joins TRBV28 to TRBJ1-1; D possibly corresponds to TRBD1 (6 bases). Germline CDR1 is MDHEN and CDR2 is SYDVKM. This CDR3 has 16 residues. Deletions cut 2 bases from V and 2 bases from J, with 15 bases between. The CDR3 DNA reads as TGTGCCAGCAGTTTAAGGGAAGCCAGGGGAAACACTGAAGCTTTCTTT. Its translation is CASSLREARGNTEAFF.

This clone was counted only a few times. The rearrangement uses TRBV7-2 and TRBJ2-7, with 7 positions matching TRBD1. Unmatched junction bases numbered 10, after V lost 5 bases and J lost 3 bases. The CDR3 runs 15 residues. Germline CDR1 reads SGHTA; CDR2 reads FQGNSA. The chain's CDR3 is CASSLFQGVGYEQYF. The CDR3 DNA reads TGTGCCAGCAGCCTATTTCAGGGGGTAGGCTACGAGCAGTACTTC.